This T cell receptor beta chain is drawn from a study of sequential checkpoint blockade in melanoma. Study as a whole: Patients were randomized 1:1 to nivolumab-then-ipilimumab or ipilimumab-then-nivolumab first-line.

The assay was immunoSEQ multiplex PCR, and TCRdb's table has in-frame clones only and misses some. Among thousands of clones, around 79% were seen once, and the ten largest hold about 25%. V lost 0 bases to trimming and J lost 2 bases, with 22 bases between them. Germline V lookup: CDR1 KGHSH, CDR2 LQKENI. This CDR3 contains 19 residues. Treatment noted: randomized to nivolumab then ipilimumab (arm A) or the reverse (arm B). The table lists this clone with a count of one. The TCR originated in a human donor with melanoma. The starting material was CD8+ T cells sorted from blood (inferred from file names), obtained from a patient given nivolumab and ipilimumab in sequence. V gene TRBV18 combines with J gene TRBJ1-1; D might be TRBD1 (6 bases). CDR3 sequence reads: CASSPPNSPQGSDNTEAFF. In DNA, the CDR3 is TGTGCCAGCTCACCACCTAATAGCCCACAGGGTTCCGATAACACTGAAGCTTTCTTT.